Listed below are T cell receptor beta chains from one sample, sequenced in a study of T cell responses to AZD1222 COVID-19 vaccine. Using immunoSEQ multiplex PCR, the repertoire was profiled, and TCRdb retains in-frame clones only, with some absent. This table holds some 200,000 clones, 80% to 95% found once. Sequencing was performed on peripheral blood, taken on day 0 of AZD1222 vaccination. These receptors originate from an adult in good health. CDR3s include the opening cysteine and the closing phenylalanine or tryptophan. The D gene is left open where the match is weak.

-,TRBV18,CASSPPGVVGSPLHF
-,TRBV10-3,CAIWDELRDSRYNEQFF
-,TRBV18,CASSPQSPTNEKLFF
-,TRBV12-3/TRBV12-4,CASSLEGWTEAFF
TRBD1,TRBV7-9,CASSSTGGRYEQYF
-,TRBV4-1,CASTGGISTEAFF
TRBD2,TRBV10-2,CASSIAGTIVDTQYF
-,TRBV20-1,CSASFAWGNTEAFF
TRBD2,TRBV11-2,CASSRISGSTGELFF
-,TRBV13,CASSFAAGRPPYEQYF
-,TRBV5-1,CASSPLRGIGANVLTF
TRBD2,TRBV5-1,CASSFEAGSLNEQFF
TRBD2,TRBV28,CASSKRGNQETQYF
-,TRBV27,CASSNKLRGNTIYF
-,TRBV4-1,CASSQDRGGELFF
-,TRBV19,CASSNQYTPGLRIYNEQFF